A selection of T cell receptor beta chains follows, all from one sample in a study of blood T cell repertoires in COVID-19. Repertoires were generated with immunoSEQ multiplex PCR, while TCRdb's copy carries only in-frame clones and drops some. The sample holds around 110,000 clones; roughly 89% are singletons and the top ten take 3% to 4.5%. What was sequenced was PBMCs or T cells enriched from blood (not recorded which). All receptors come from a woman in her thirties who had recovered from COVID-19. The CDR3 runs from the conserved cysteine through the conserved F or W. A D gene is named only where the DNA matches it firmly. Not all rows give a size; the values are once, few, many and, for expanded clones, a class.

j_gene,d_gene,v_gene,abundance,CDR3aa,CDR3nt
TRBJ2-1,-,TRBV24-1,-,CATSDFGTVYNEQFF,TGTGCCACCAGTGATTTTGGGACTGTTTACAATGAGCAGTTCTTC
TRBJ1-2,TRBD1,TRBV5-1,-,CASSQQDRAGYTF,TGCGCCAGCAGCCAACAGGACAGGGCTGGCTACACCTTC
TRBJ2-1,-,TRBV7-9,-,CASSLGWAGRYNEQFF,TGTGCCAGCAGCTTAGGTTGGGCGGGAAGGTACAATGAGCAGTTCTTC
TRBJ2-1,-,TRBV9,-,CASSVEEGAYNEQFF,TGTGCCAGCAGCGTAGAAGAAGGGGCCTACAATGAGCAGTTCTTC
TRBJ1-2,-,TRBV27,-,CASAILQGGYGYTF,TGTGCCAGCGCGATCCTTCAAGGGGGCTATGGCTACACCTTC
TRBJ2-1,TRBD2,TRBV7-2,-,CASSLLAGEGNEQFF,TGTGCCAGCAGCCTCTTAGCGGGAGAGGGCAATGAGCAGTTCTTC
TRBJ2-4,TRBD1,TRBV9,once,CASSVGGWGQSKNIQYF,TGTGCCAGCAGCGTAGGAGGATGGGGACAGTCCAAAAACATTCAGTACTTC
TRBJ1-2,-,TRBV19,-,CASRNPGHSNYGYTF,TGTGCCAGTAGGAATCCGGGACACTCGAACTATGGCTACACCTTC
TRBJ2-5,-,TRBV11-2,-,CASSSKGIFQETQYF,TGTGCCAGCAGCTCTAAGGGGATTTTTCAAGAGACCCAGTACTTC
TRBJ2-3,-,TRBV6-5,-,CASSLGIPPNTQYF,TGTGCCAGCAGTTTGGGCATCCCGCCAAATACGCAGTATTTT
TRBJ2-5,-,TRBV7-2,-,CASSPAEATRETQYF,TGTGCCAGCAGCCCCGCCGAGGCTACAAGAGAGACCCAGTACTTC
TRBJ1-6,-,TRBV11-2,-,CASSLGTPYNSPLHF,TGTGCCAGCAGCTTAGGGACACCATATAATTCACCCCTCCACTTT
TRBJ1-5,-,TRBV7-2,-,CASSLDGLNQPQHF,TGTGCCAGCAGCTTAGACGGTCTCAATCAGCCCCAGCATTTT
TRBJ2-1,TRBD2,TRBV30,-,CAWTGGGNEQFF,TGTGCCTGGACGGGGGGGGGCAATGAGCAGTTCTTC
TRBJ2-1,TRBD2,TRBV28,-,CASSSLGGGLADNEQFF,TGTGCCAGCAGTTCCCTCGGAGGGGGACTAGCCGACAATGAGCAGTTCTTC
TRBJ1-2,TRBD1,TRBV7-9,-,CASSQDRVGGYTF,TGTGCCAGCAGCCAAGACAGGGTAGGAGGCTACACCTTC
TRBJ1-6,TRBD1,TRBV28,-,CASRMTGENSPLHF,TGTGCCAGCAGGATGACAGGGGAAAATTCACCCCTCCACTTT
TRBJ1-6,-,TRBV5-4,few,CASSLAQGDNSPLHF,TGTGCCAGCAGCTTGGCACAGGGAGATAATTCACCCCTCCACTTT
TRBJ2-7,TRBD2,TRBV3-1/TRBV3-2,-,CASSQASGRFYEQYF,TGTGCCAGCAGCCAAGCTAGCGGGAGGTTCTACGAGCAGTACTTC
TRBJ1-3,TRBD1,TRBV11-2,-,CASSPWTGVSGNTIYF,TGTGCCAGCAGCCCCTGGACAGGGGTCTCTGGAAACACCATATATTTT
TRBJ2-2,TRBD2,TRBV6-2/TRBV6-3,few,CASSSTSGRANTGELFF,TGTGCCAGCAGTTCAACTAGCGGACGTGCGAACACCGGGGAGCTGTTTTTT
TRBJ1-2,TRBD1,TRBV4-3,-,CASSQEGTGGNYGYTF,TGCGCCAGCAGCCAAGAGGGGACAGGGGGCAACTATGGCTACACCTTC
TRBJ2-5,TRBD1,TRBV5-1,once,CASRKGTGGLQETQYF,TGCGCCAGCAGAAAGGGGACAGGGGGCCTCCAAGAGACCCAGTACTTC
TRBJ1-1,TRBD1,TRBV10-3,-,CAIRGQGATEAFF,TGTGCCATCAGGGGACAGGGGGCTACTGAAGCTTTCTTT
TRBJ1-1,TRBD1,TRBV5-1,-,CASRRTGVMGAFF,TGCGCCAGCAGACGTACAGGGGTAATGGGAGCTTTCTTT
TRBJ1-1,-,TRBV2,-,CASSEDAGRGTEAFF,TGTGCCAGCAGTGAAGATGCCGGGAGGGGCACTGAAGCTTTCTTT
TRBJ2-5,-,TRBV3-1/TRBV3-2,-,CASGDSTEETQYF,TGTGCCAGCGGGGACTCAACTGAAGAGACCCAGTACTTC
TRBJ2-1,TRBD2,TRBV5-1,-,CASSPPGGSGGDNEQFF,TGCGCCAGCAGCCCCCCGGGCGGGAGCGGGGGAGACAATGAGCAGTTCTTC
TRBJ1-3,TRBD1,TRBV10-2,-,CASRAGTGSSGNTIYF,TGCGCCAGCAGAGCCGGGACAGGGAGCTCTGGAAACACCATATATTTT
TRBJ2-3,TRBD2,TRBV28,-,CASSPTPDSSGGDTQYF,TGTGCCAGCAGTCCCACCCCCGACTCTAGCGGGGGAGATACGCAGTATTTT
TRBJ2-6,TRBD1,TRBV4-1,-,CASSQAPGQRSGANVLTF,TGCGCCAGCAGCCAAGCTCCGGGACAGCGCTCTGGGGCCAACGTCCTGACTTTC
TRBJ1-2,-,TRBV5-1,-,CASSLRSGLDGYTF,TGCGCCAGCAGCTTGAGGTCAGGGCTGGATGGCTACACCTTC
TRBJ1-2,TRBD1,TRBV6-5,-,CATRRQGARGYTF,TGTGCCACCCGGCGGCAGGGGGCGCGTGGCTACACCTTC
TRBJ2-4,TRBD2,TRBV5-1,-,CASSGEREVKNIQYF,TGCGCCAGCAGCGGGGAGCGGGAGGTCAAAAACATTCAGTACTTC
TRBJ1-1,TRBD1,TRBV13,few,CASSPGQGWITEAFF,TGTGCCAGCAGCCCCGGACAGGGGTGGATCACTGAAGCTTTCTTT
TRBJ2-1,TRBD2,TRBV7-2,-,CASSLGTSGYNEQFF,TGTGCCAGCAGCTTAGGGACTAGCGGTTACAATGAGCAGTTCTTC
TRBJ1-2,-,TRBV21-1,-,CASSSPSGQGGLFGYGYTF,TGTGCCAGCAGCTCCCCTTCGGGACAGGGGGGCCTCTTTGGCTATGGCTACACCTTC
TRBJ2-7,TRBD2,TRBV28,-,CASSTWTSADYEQYF,TGTGCCAGCAGTACTTGGACTAGCGCTGACTACGAGCAGTACTTC